The TCR beta chain described here comes from a study of post-analysis software for immune sequencing data. Study observations and caveats: Samples made in the same batch grouped tightly together by F measure.

Regarding this clonotype: Antigen specificity is unknown.

Prepared libraries of TCR beta cDNA carried unique molecular identifiers. TCRdb reprocessed the PCR reads with MiXCR, giving one entry per CDR3 protein. The data hold a few hundred thousand distinct CDR3 sequences, with 45% observed a single time. Sequenced sample: blood. The TCR originated in a girl aged 5-17 years with multiple sclerosis.

This CDR3 reads CASSLRGRGYNEQFF. CDR3 bases: TGTGCCAGCAGTTTACGGGGGAGAGGTTACAATGAGCAGTTCTTC. The J gene is TRBJ2-1, the V gene TRBV28; tentatively, D is TRBD2 (6 bases). CDR1 MDHEN and CDR2 SYDVKM come from the germline V gene. V was cut by 2 bases and J by 4 bases, with 12 bases left in between. The CDR3 extends over 15 amino acids.